The 4 T cell receptor beta chains in this list originate from one sample, sequenced in a study of blood T cells in healthy people across ages. It was with a sample-barcoded 5' primer and a J-beta primer mix that a second PCR of about 6 to 12 cycles was run. TCRdb passed the 5' RACE reads through MiXCR, listing each CDR3 protein once. The table records around 900,000 distinct CDR3 sequences, under 30% of them present only once. Sequenced input: blood. The origin of the receptors is a woman of 80 years or more in good health.

This clonotype has more than one count but fewer than ten. One base away lies a much larger clone, so this may be a sequencing read error. The CDR3 region is CANSLATRGGYQETQYF. CDR3 DNA: TGTGCCAACAGCTTAGCGACGAGAGGGGGGTACCAAGAGACCCAGTACTTC. This chain links TRBV7-9 with TRBJ2-5; D may correspond to TRBD1 or TRBD2 (6 bases each). Germline V gene lookup returns CDR1 SEHNR and CDR2 FQNEAQ (reference sequence). The CDR3 contains 17 residues. The whole variable domain, remainder taken from reference TRBV7-9 and TRBJ2-5, is DTGVSQNPRHKITKRGQNVTFRCDPISEHNRLYWYRQTLGQGPEFLTYFQNEAQLEKSRLLSDRFSAERPKGSFSTLEIQRTEQGDSAMYLCANSLATRGGYQETQYFGPGTRLLVL.

This clonotype was counted between two and nine times. The rearrangement links TRBV6-5 to TRBJ1-1; D remains ambiguous. The CDR3 sequence is 16 residues long. V was pared by 6 bases and J by 1 base, with 18 bases between. The germline gives CDR1 MNHEY, CDR2 SVGAGI. This CDR3 reads CASRRGWRSTNTEAFF. The CDR3 DNA follows: TGTGCCAGCAGGCGCGGGTGGAGGTCCACGAACACTGAAGCTTTCTTT.

This clonotype has only a few counts. The CDR3: CASSPGKASNGYTF. The CDR3 DNA sequence: TGTGCCAGCTCACCAGGCAAAGCGTCCAATGGCTACACCTTC. The chain couples TRBV18 to TRBJ1-2; D remains ambiguous. The germline V gene encodes CDR1 KGHSH and CDR2 LQKENI. V shed 2 bases and J shed 6 bases, with 13 bases lying between them. The length of the CDR3 is 14 residues.

Comments on this clonotype: A much larger clone lies a single base off, so this may be a read error. The chain is built from TRBV9 and TRBJ2-4, with TRBD2 matching 9 bases. The CDR3 has 14 residues. Germline trimming cut 3 bases from V and 8 bases from J; bases unmatched to any gene: 6. CDR1 and CDR2 (germline): SGDLS, YYNGEE. The CDR3 DNA sequence: TGTGCCAGCAGCGGAGATGCTAGCGGGGACATTCAGTACTTC. It is translated as CASSGDASGDIQYF.